This TCR beta chain was found in a study of CD8 T cells in ankylosing spondylitis. Only a few counts were recorded for this clonotype. Trimming removed 3 bases at V and 3 bases at J, with 11 bases between. The CDR3 covers 14 residues. Libraries of TCR beta came from quantitative 5'-RACE with molecular barcodes. TCRdb ran MiXCR on the 5' RACE reads and lists one entry per CDR3 protein. This sample has 200,000 to 250,000 distinct CDR3 sequences, with roughly a tenth found just once. V is TRBV12-3 or TRBV12-4 and J is TRBJ1-1; D may be TRBD1 (5 bases). The sequencing sample was made of blood, either unsorted or a sorted T cell fraction (not recorded which). This TCR was sampled from a male donor with ankylosing spondylitis or in good health (not recorded which). The CDR3 coding sequence is TGTGCCAGCAGTTTCGGGGCGCATTACACTGAAGCTTTCTTT. Protein sequence: CASSFGAHYTEAFF.